The sequence of this T cell receptor (beta chain) was determined in a study of blood T cell repertoires in COVID-19. The CDR3 totals 15 residues. Trimming cost V 5 bases and J 6 bases, with 17 bases left between them. CDR1 is MGHRA and CDR2 is YSYEKL in the germline V gene. Sequencing was performed with immunoSEQ multiplex PCR; in TCRdb, only in-frame clones are kept and a portion is missing. The table lists about 140,000 clones, about 90% of them singletons. The V gene is TRBV4-1, the J gene TRBJ2-1; D might be TRBD1 (5 bases). Input material: peripheral blood. The clonotype comes from a man in his fifties or sixties with active or convalescent COVID-19. CDR3 sequence (DNA): TGCGCCAGCAGCGGAAGAAGGGGTAGGGGCAATGAGCAGTTCTTC. Protein product: CASSGRRGRGNEQFF.